This T cell receptor (beta chain) was observed in a study of blood T cells in healthy people across ages. For the second PCR, which ran for about 7 to 11 cycles, a sample-barcoded 5' primer and a J-beta primer mix were used. Every sample gave at least 2.5 million paired-end reads containing CDR3. TCRdb itself ran the 5' RACE reads through MiXCR, one entry per CDR3 protein. The sample has roughly 570,000 distinct CDR3 sequences, 25% to 30% seen once. CDR1 and CDR2 from the germline V gene are SGHRS and YFSETQ. The junction had 13 bases not matched to a gene; V was cut back by 0 bases and J by 8 bases. The CDR3 loop spans 17 amino acids. About this clonotype: As yet, its antigen is unknown.

Every donor contributed about 10 milliliters of peripheral blood by blood draw. The study, taken as a whole, reports: Observed TCR beta diversity per million T cells went down as age went up. This fall followed a roughly linear course with age.

Sequencing was done on a sample of blood. The chain has TRBV5-1 and TRBJ2-3; 9 bases map to TRBD1. The TCR was taken from a woman in her 70s in good health. CDR3 in DNA: TGCGCCAGCAGCTTGGAGTCGGGACAGGGCCCCTCGGGTACGCAGTATTTT. It encodes CASSLESGQGPSGTQYF.